This paragraph reports one T cell receptor (beta chain). The record originates from a study of blood T cell repertoires in COVID-19. On the study more broadly: Both acute and convalescent COVID-19 samples were obtained from the United States, Italy and Spain.

CDR3 size: 14 residues. The germline CDR1 and CDR2 sequences are MNHNS and SASEGT. The V gene lost 2 bases and the J gene lost 3 bases, with 10 bases spanning the gap. In the study's own analysis: Reference gene primer amplification gave estimated nucleated cell counts. Assay: immunoSEQ multiplex PCR; the TCRdb copy retains only in-frame clones and omits some. V and J calls and clone size follow that table, whereas D and trimming were derived from the DNA. The top ten clones hold about 4.1% of a sample with 90,000 to 110,000 clones, around 82% of them seen once. The TCR was taken from a human donor in a cohort sampled during active or convalescent COVID-19. Material for sequencing was peripheral blood. The chain has TRBV6-1 and TRBJ1-2; no reliable D call. The CDR3 DNA reads TGTGCCAGCAGTGAAAGAGGAGCGGACTATGGCTACACCTTC. It yields the protein CASSERGADYGYTF.